This T cell receptor beta chain was profiled in a study of shared clonotypes between healthy human individuals (TCRdb year 2020). The study in broad terms: A couple of women and three men aged 18 to 49 years were included in the cohort. Each donor's leukapheresis produced roughly between roughly 0.94 and 9.5 billion PBMCs. For each donor, three plates each were used for CD4 naive and CD4 memory, two plates were used for CD8 naive, and one plate was used for CD8 memory. Libraries were prepared and TCR repertoires were sequenced by different laboratories using diverse techniques, in order to increase sequencing depth and limit assay-specific biases. Blood TCR repertoires of a handful of healthy adults were deeply sequenced to estimate repertoire size and the extent of clonotype sharing between individuals. Study-wide findings and limitations: Rarefaction of sorted-subset datasets indicated incomplete sequencing despite the large sequencing depth. Sharing across a few donors was observed for around 5% of naive CD4, 3.5% of naive CD8, 2% to 2.5% of memory CD4, and around 0.42% of memory CD8 clonotypes. Sampling was limited to blood, and TCR repertoires in tissue likely differ from TCR repertoires in blood. Based on pairwise subsampling, the degree of clonotype sharing among donors was expected to be affected by sequencing depth. Compared with non-shared clonotypes, the clonotypes found in all four sorted-subset donors had higher generation probabilities. Estimated clonotype richness was generally larger for naive than for memory subsets. Because the study included only a small number of donors, the genetic and exposure-history diversity represented was limited.

TCR CDR3 regions were amplified from genomic DNA by multiplex PCR using the deep immunoSEQ assay. Extracted genomic DNA from each cell subset was spread evenly across all wells of several immunoSEQ 96-well plates, with each plate serving as a replicate. Each replicate PCR for sorted subsets received around 200 ng genomic DNA, equal to 28,000 or so T cell genomes. The purified libraries were quantified using a Qubit 3.0 fluorometer, sized with a Bioanalyzer 2100, and then quantified again using the KAPA Library Quantification kit. Each immunoSEQ 96-well plate was sequenced on its own single-read 150-cycle Illumina NextSeq 550 flow cell. On the authors' methods: Because the immunoSEQ output held only junctional sequences and lacked quality scores, the filtering could not match the filtering applied to full-length reads. To assign V/J genes and CDR3, sequences were annotated using PyIR, a Python wrapper for IgBLAST v1.9, with IMGT germline references. Any read was removed if the V/J assignment was weak (E-value above 1e-6), the CDR3 was missing, or the read contained stop codons, out-of-frame junctions, or ambiguous translated residues. V3J clonotypes were defined as sequences sharing the same inferred V gene, J gene, and CDR3 amino acid sequence. To compute the percentage overlap between repertoires, the number of shared unique clonotypes was divided by the size of the smaller repertoire. Repertoire richness was assessed with RTK rarefaction, the Chao1 estimator, and Recon v2.1 estimates of unobserved clonotypes. OLGA was used to compute generation probabilities for all TCRbeta clonotypes that the gDNA method yielded from a handful of donors. Entries here come from immuneACCESS through TCRdb and include only in-frame sequences with V and J called. Some clones fail to appear in such tables; in the studies checked, an unresolved V gene covers under half of the shortfall, and the cause of the remainder is unknown. The DNA was the basis for D and trimming; V, J and clone size are from that table. The sample records approximately 740,000 clones, about 74% of which are singletons. The ten biggest clones cover over 1.5% of the sample.

The donors were healthy, HIV-negative adults who had no recently reported acute infections or vaccinations. Every donor was a Caucasian adult residing in Nashville, Tennessee, USA. CD4+ T cells were enriched through magnetic negative selection, after which naive cells were positively selected on CD45RA and the remaining negative fraction served as the memory subset. Blood was collected by leukapheresis, and PBMCs were isolated by Ficoll-Histopaque density gradient centrifugation and then cryopreserved in liquid nitrogen vapor phase. Purity and quantity of every magnetically sorted T cell population were checked by analytical flow cytometry. Genomic DNA was isolated from each sorted fraction and quantified by UV absorbance on a Nanodrop 2000c. From its cysteine to its phenylalanine, the CDR3 spans 14 amino acids. This entry keeps only the CDR3 DNA: 42 bases, framed from base 1. Trimming removed 2 bases from V and 4 bases from J, leaving 11 bases between the germline ends. CDR1 is given as MNHNS and CDR2 as SASEGT, both from the germline V gene.

A remark on this clone: Which antigen it targets is not known. No base-level quality is on record; no much larger clone is a single base apart.

This TCR was sampled from a woman younger than 45 in good health. The chain is made from TRBV6-1 and TRBJ1-1; the D gene remains uncertain. Sequencing was done on a sample of memory CD4+ T cells sorted from blood. In the paper's terms, the cell subset or site label means: CD45RA-negative fraction. The bases are TGTGCCAGCAGTGAACCCGGGGTAACCACTGAAGCTTTCTTT. It specifies CASSEPGVTTEAFF.